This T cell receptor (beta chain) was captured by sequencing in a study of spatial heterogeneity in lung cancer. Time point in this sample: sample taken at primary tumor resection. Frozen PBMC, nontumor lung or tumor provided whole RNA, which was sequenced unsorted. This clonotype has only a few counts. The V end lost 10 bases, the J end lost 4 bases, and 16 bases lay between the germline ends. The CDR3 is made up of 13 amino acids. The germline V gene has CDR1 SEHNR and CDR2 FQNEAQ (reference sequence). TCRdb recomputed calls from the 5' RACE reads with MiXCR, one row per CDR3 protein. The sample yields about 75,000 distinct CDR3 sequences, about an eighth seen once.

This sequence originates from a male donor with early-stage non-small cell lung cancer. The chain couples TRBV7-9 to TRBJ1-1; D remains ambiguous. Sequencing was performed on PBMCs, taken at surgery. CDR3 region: CATTRGEGTEAFF. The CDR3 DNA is TGTGCCACTACCCGAGGCGAGGGCACTGAAGCTTTCTTT. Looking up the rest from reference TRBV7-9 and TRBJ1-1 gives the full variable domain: DTGVSQNPRHKITKRGQNVTFRCDPISEHNRLYWYRQTLGQGPEFLTYFQNEAQLEKSRLLSDRFSAERPKGSFSTLEIQRTEQGDSAMYLCATTRGEGTEAFFGQGTRLTVV.